This T cell receptor (beta chain) was documented in a study of blood T cells in healthy people across ages. With regard to this clonotype: Its cognate antigen is unknown. An end of the junction differs from the germline gene, which may be a read error.

CDR1 is MNHEY and CDR2 is SMNVEV in the germline V gene (reference sequence). The CDR3 is 14 amino acids. Whole-study results and caveats: In these data, TCR beta diversity tracked strongly with naive T cell percentage. Unknown CMV status may confound age-related changes in expanded clones.

It was with a sample-barcoded 5' primer and a J-beta primer mix that a second PCR of roughly 7 to 12 cycles was run. TCRdb redid the calling of the 5' RACE reads with MiXCR, one entry per CDR3 protein. The top ten hold about 4% of the sample, which has 1.5 million to 1.9 million distinct CDR3 sequences, 40% to 45% seen once. J is TRBJ2-7 and V is TRBV27; tentative D call: TRBD1 (6 bases). The TCR was taken from a woman between 18 and 29 years old in good health. Sequenced material: blood. DNA for the CDR3: TGTGCCAGTAGTTTTGCGGACAGTACCTACGAGCAGTACTTC. It specifies CASSFADSTYEQYF.